The TCR beta chain described here comes from a study of control samples from healthy donors and cancer patients. The CDR3 sequence is 15 residues long. V was trimmed by 6 bases and J by 6 bases, leaving 15 bases between them. Per the germline V gene, CDR1 is SNHLY and CDR2 is FYNNEI. The protocol was immunoSEQ multiplex PCR, while the TCRdb copy is restricted to in-frame clones and leaves out a portion. Of around 80,000 clones detected, 80% to 90% appear once; the ten largest clones hold about 18%. The source is a man aged 50 to 59 in good health. This chain links TRBV2 with TRBJ1-6, with a possible D match to TRBD1 (6 bases). The sequenced sample was blood. CDR3 sequence (DNA): TGTGCCAGCAGCGGGACAAGGGGTCTTAATTCACCCCTCCACTTT. Its protein product is CASSGTRGLNSPLHF.